Following are 5 T cell receptor beta chains from one sample sequenced in a study of patients and donors after allogeneic stem cell transplantation. TCRdb ran MiXCR on the RT-PCR reads and lists one entry per CDR3 protein. The sample comprises about 160,000 distinct CDR3 sequences, more than 20% of which are singletons, and roughly 26% rests with the top ten. Material: blood, either unsorted or a sorted T cell fraction (not recorded which). These TCRs come from a human donor who was either an allogeneic HSCT recipient or a stem cell or donor lymphocyte infusion donor (not recorded which). It is not recorded whose cells these are; they may come from a transplant donor.

The chain employs TRBV5-7 and TRBJ2-7, with 7 bases lining up with TRBD1. TRBV5-7 is designated an ORF whose function remains uncertain. The V gene end was trimmed by 5 bases and the J gene end by 4 bases; junction bases not matched to a gene: 18. This CDR3 contains 17 residues. CDR3 sequence reads: CASSSERTIQGKYEQYF. The CDR3 DNA follows: TGTGCCAGCAGTTCTGAGAGGACCATACAGGGGAAGTACGAGCAGTACTTC.

The genes are TRBV5-1 and TRBJ2-5; D uncertain. Germline CDR1 reads SGHRS; CDR2 reads YFSETQ. Trimming shortened V by 1 base and J by 4 bases, and 20 bases separated the two germline ends. This CDR3 contains 17 residues. CDR3 coding DNA: TGCGCCAGCAGCTTGAATGGTGGCAGGACGATGACAGAGACCCAGTACTTC. Protein product: CASSLNGGRTMTETQYF.

The V call is TRBV21-1, the J call TRBJ1-5. TRBV21-1 has pseudogene status. This CDR3 spans 12 amino acids. As DNA, the CDR3 is TGTGCCAGCAGCAATTATGGTCAGCCCCAGCATTTT. Protein: CASSNYGQPQHF.

This clonotype came up a few times. This chain connects TRBV4-3 to TRBJ2-7; D may be TRBD1 or TRBD2 (5 bases each). Trimming cost V 0 bases and J 2 bases, with 11 bases left between them. The CDR3 sequence is 15 residues long. Per the germline V gene, CDR1 is LGHNA and CDR2 is YSLEER. This chain's CDR3 is CASSQDGGNPYEQYF. CDR3 bases: TGCGCCAGCAGCCAAGATGGGGGTAACCCCTACGAGCAGTACTTC.

This clonotype has only a few counts. The chain links TRBV30 to TRBJ1-5; TRBD1 might be the D (6 bases). The CDR3 runs to 15 residues. Trimming removed 1 base from V and 5 bases from J, with 15 bases in between. Germline V gene lookup returns CDR1 GTSNPN and CDR2 SVGIG (reference sequence). The CDR3 DNA follows: TGTGCCTGGAGTGGATACGCGAGGGGGGATCAGCCCCAGCATTTT. Translated, it gives CAWSGYARGDQPQHF.